The entry below describes one T cell receptor (beta chain). The antigen remains unidentified. Repertoires were generated with immunoSEQ multiplex PCR, while TCRdb's copy carries only in-frame clones and drops some. The table has 100,000 to 150,000 clones, roughly 87% seen once. The source of the sample is a study of T cell responses to AZD1222 COVID-19 vaccine. Study-wide results and limits: White British ancestry dominated among donors, who included more females, and clonal diversity was possibly underestimated. The repertoires were collected only after the peak T cell response. Per reports, nearly half of all spike-specific TCRs target regions that are unmutated in variants. Among AZD1222 vaccinees, only six or seven were seropositive at baseline.

CDR3 length equals 13 residues. Germline CDR1 MGHDK, CDR2 SYGVNS. The V end was cut by 8 bases, the J end by 1 base, with 11 bases between. The material sequenced was peripheral blood, taken on day 0 of AZD1222 vaccination. The rearrangement links TRBV25-1 to TRBJ1-1; the D is unclear. The TCR originated in an adult in good health. The CDR3 sequence is CASLDTWNTEAFF. Here the CDR3 DNA reads TGTGCCAGCCTTGACACCTGGAACACTGAAGCTTTCTTT.